This T cell receptor (beta chain) emerged from a study of technical replicates of blood from several donors. Using immunoSEQ multiplex PCR, the repertoire was profiled, and TCRdb retains in-frame clones only, with some absent. The sample yields approximately 60,000 clones, approximately 83% seen once. V shed 4 bases, J shed 1 base, and the junction held 9 bases outside the gene matches. The CDR3 contains 17 residues. Germline CDR1 KGHSH, CDR2 LQKENI. V usage is TRBV18 and J usage is TRBJ2-2; 7 bases fit TRBD1. The sequence was collected from a human donor in good health. Some clones in this sample may be carry-over from other donors' samples. Material: PBMCs. In DNA, the CDR3 is TGTGCCAGCTCACGATACTCAGGGGGAGAGAACACCGGGGAGCTGTTTTTT. It specifies CASSRYSGGENTGELFF.